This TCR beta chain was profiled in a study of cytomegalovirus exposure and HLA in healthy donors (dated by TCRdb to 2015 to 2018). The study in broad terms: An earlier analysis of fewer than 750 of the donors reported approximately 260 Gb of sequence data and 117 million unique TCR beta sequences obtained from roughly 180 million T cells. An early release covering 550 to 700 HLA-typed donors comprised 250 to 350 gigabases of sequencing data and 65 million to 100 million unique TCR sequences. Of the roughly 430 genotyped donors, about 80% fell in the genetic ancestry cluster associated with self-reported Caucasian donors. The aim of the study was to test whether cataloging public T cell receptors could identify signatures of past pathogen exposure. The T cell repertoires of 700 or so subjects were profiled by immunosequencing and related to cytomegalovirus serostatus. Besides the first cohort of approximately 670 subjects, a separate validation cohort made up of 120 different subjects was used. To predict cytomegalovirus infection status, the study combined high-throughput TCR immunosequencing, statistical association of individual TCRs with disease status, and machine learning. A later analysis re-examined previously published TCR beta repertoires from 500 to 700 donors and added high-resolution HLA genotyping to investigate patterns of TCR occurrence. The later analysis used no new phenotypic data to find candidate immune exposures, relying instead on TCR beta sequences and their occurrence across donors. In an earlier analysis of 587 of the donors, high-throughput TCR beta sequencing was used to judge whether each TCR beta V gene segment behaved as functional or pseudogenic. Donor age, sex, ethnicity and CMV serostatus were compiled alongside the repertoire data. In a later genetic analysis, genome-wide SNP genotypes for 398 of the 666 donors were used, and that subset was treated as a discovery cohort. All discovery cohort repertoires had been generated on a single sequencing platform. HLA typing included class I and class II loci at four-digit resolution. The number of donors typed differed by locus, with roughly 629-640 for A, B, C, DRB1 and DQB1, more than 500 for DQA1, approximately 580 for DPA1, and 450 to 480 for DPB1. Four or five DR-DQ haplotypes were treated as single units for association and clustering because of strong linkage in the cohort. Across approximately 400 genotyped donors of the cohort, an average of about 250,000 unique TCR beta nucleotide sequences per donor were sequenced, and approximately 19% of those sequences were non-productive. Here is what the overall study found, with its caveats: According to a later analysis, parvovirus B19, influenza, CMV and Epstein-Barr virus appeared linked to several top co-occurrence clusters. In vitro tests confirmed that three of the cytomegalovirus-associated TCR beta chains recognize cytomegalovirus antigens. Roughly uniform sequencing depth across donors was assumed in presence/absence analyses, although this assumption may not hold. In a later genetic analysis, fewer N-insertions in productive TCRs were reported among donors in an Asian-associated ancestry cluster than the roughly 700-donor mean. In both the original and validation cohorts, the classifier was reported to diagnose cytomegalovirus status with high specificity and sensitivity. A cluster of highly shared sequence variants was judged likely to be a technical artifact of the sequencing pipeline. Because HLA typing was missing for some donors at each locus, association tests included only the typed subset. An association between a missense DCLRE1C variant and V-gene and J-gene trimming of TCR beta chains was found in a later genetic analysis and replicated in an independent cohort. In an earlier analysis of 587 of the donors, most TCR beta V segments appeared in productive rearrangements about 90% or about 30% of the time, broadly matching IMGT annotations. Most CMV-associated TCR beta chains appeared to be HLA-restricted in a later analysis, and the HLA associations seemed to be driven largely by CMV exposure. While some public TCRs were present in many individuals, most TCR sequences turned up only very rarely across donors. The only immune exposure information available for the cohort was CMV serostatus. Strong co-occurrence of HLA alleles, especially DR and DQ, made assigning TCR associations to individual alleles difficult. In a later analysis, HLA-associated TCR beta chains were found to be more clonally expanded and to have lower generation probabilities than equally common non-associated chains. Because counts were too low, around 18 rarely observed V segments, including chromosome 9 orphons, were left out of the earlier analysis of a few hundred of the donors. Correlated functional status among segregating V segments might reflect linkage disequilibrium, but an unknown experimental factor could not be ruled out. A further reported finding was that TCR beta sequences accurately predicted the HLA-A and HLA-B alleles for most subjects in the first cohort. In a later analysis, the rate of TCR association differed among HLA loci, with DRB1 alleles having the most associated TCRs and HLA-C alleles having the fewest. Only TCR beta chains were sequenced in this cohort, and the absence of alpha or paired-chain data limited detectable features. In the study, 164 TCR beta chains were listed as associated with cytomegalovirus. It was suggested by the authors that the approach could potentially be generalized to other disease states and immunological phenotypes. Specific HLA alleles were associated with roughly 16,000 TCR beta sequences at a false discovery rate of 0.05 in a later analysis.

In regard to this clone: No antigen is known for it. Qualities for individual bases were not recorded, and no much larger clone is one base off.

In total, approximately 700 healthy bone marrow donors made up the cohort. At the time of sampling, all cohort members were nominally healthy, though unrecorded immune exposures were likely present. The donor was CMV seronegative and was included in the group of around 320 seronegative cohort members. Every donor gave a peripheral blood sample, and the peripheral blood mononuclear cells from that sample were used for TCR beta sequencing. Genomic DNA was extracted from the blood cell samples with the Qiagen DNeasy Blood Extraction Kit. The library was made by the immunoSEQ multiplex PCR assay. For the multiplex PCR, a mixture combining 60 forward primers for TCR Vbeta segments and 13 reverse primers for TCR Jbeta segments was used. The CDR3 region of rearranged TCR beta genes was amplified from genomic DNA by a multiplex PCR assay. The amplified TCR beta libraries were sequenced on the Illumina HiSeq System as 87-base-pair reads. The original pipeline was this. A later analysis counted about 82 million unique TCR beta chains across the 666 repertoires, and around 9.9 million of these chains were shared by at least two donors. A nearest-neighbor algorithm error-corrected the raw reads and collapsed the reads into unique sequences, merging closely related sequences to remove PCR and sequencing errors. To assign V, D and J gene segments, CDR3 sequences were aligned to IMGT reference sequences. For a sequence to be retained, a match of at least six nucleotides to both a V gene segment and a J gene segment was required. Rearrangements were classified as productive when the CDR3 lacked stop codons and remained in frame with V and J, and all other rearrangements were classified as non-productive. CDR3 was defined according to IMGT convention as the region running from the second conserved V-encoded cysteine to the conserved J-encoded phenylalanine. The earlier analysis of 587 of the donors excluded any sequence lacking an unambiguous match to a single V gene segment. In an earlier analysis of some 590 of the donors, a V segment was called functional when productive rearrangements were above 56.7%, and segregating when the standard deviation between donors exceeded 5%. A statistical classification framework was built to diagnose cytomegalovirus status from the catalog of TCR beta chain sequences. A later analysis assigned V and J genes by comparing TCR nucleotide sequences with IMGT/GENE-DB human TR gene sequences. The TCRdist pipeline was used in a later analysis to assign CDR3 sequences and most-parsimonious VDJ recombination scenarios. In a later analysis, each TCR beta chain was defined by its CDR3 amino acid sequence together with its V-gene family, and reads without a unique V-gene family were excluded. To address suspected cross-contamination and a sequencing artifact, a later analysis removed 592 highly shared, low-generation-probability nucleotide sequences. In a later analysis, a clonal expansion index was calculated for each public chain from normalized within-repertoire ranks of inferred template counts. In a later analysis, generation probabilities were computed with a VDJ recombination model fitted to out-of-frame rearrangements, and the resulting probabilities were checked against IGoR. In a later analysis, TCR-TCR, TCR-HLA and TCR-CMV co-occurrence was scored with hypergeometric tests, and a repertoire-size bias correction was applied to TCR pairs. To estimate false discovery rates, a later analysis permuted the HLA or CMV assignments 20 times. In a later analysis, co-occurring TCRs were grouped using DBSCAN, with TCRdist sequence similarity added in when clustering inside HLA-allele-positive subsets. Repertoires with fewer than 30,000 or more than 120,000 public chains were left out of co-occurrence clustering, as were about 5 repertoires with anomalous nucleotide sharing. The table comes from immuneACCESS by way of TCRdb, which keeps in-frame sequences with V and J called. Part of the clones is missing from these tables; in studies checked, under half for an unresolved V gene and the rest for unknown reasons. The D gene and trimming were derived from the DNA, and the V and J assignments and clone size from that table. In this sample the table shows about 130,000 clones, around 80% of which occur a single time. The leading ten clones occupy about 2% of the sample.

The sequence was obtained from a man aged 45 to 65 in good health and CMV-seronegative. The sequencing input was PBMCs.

DNA sequence: TGTGCCAGCAGCCCGGTTGGAGCGGGGACCTACAATGAGCAGTTCTTC. Translated, it reads CASSPVGAGTYNEQFF. The chain is encoded by TRBV5-6 joined to TRBJ2-1, with 7 central nucleotides matching TRBD2. The germline V gene gives CDR1 as SGHDT and CDR2 as YYEEEE. From the cysteine up to the phenylalanine, the CDR3 has a length of 16 residues. Of the read, only the CDR3 DNA is kept; its 48 bases are in frame from base 1. Compared with germline, V lacks 4 bases and J lacks 2 bases; bases without a gene match: 9.